Detailed here is one T cell receptor beta chain. Its target is not known. The same CDR3 is also encoded by other DNA sequences in this sample. The data were produced by immunoSEQ multiplex PCR, yet TCRdb's version contains in-frame clones alone and is incomplete. The profile covers about 2.4 million clones, with roughly nine tenths appearing a single time and 0.13% to 0.15% taken by the ten largest. This entry comes from a study of shared clonotypes between healthy human individuals. Study as a whole: Per-donor plates numbered three CD4 naive, three CD4 memory, two CD8 naive and one CD8 memory. Study-wide results and caveats: For sorted subsets, rarefaction showed incomplete sequencing despite large depth.

The CDR3 loop spans 11 amino acids. CDR1 is MDHEN and CDR2 is SYDVKM in the germline V gene. The V gene lost 6 bases and the J gene lost 1 base, with 3 bases spanning the gap. Study donors comprised healthy, HIV-negative adults devoid of recent acute infection or vaccination. The sequenced sample consisted of naive CD4+ T cells sorted from blood. Subset in this sample: CD45RA+ positively selected. The V and J genes are TRBV28 and TRBJ1-1, with D hard to call. The sequence came from a man in his late teens or twenties in good health. The CDR3 bases are TGTGCCAGCAGCGCGAACACTGAAGCTTTCTTT. Translation gives CASSANTEAFF. Using reference TRBV28 and TRBJ1-1 for the parts outside the CDR3, the full variable domain is DVKVTQSSRYLVKRTGEKVFLECVQDMDHENMFWYRQDPGLGLRLIYFSYDVKMKEKGDIPEGYSVSREKKERFSLILESASTNQTSMYLCASSANTEAFFGQGTRLTVV.